These 17 T cell receptor beta chains were all obtained from the same sample, sequenced in a study of CD8+ T cells in alopecia areata. Following RNA extraction, reverse transcription yielded cDNA that acted as the sequencing template. Sequencing used immunoSEQ multiplex PCR; TCRdb keeps in-frame clones, though not all of them. The data show roughly 64,000 clones, just over 45% seen once. Noted treatment: oral pan-JAK inhibitor, 5-10 mg twice daily. The material sequenced was CD8+ T cells sorted from blood, taken around week 36, from a patient treated with tofacitinib. The receptors stem from a human donor with alopecia areata.

This clone was counted once. The rearrangement uses TRBV9 and TRBJ2-7; possibly TRBD2 for D (7 bases). Trimming took off 3 bases at V and 7 bases at J, with 17 bases between the two ends. Germline V gives CDR1 SGDLS, CDR2 YYNGEE. CDR3 length: 14 residues. Here the CDR3 reads CASSAREGGGEQYF. CDR3 nucleotides: TGTGCCAGCAGCGCAAGGGAGGGAGGGGGAGAGCAGTACTTC. The variable domain in full, completed from reference TRBV9 and TRBJ2-7, reads DSGVTQTPKHLITATGQRVTLRCSPRSGDLSVYWYQQSLDQGLQFLIQYYNGEERAKGNILERFSAQQFPDLHSELNLSSLELGDSALYFCASSAREGGGEQYFGPGTRLTVT.

The CDR3 coding sequence is TGTGCCAGCAGCAGAAGGACAGCGGGTATGCTGAACACTGAAGCTTTCTTT. Its protein is CASSRRTAGMLNTEAFF. The chain links TRBV5-5 to TRBJ1-1; weak D call: TRBD1 (6 bases). V was trimmed by 4 bases and J by 0 bases, leaving 19 bases between them. CDR3 size: 17 residues. Germline loops: CDR1 SGHKS, CDR2 YYEKEE (reference sequence). Full variable domain (missing parts from reference TRBV5-5 and TRBJ1-1): DAGVTQSPTHLIKTRGQQVTLRCSPISGHKSVSWYQQVLGQGPQFIFQYYEKEERGRGNFPDRFSARQFPNYSSELNVNALLLGDSALYLCASSRRTAGMLNTEAFFGQGTRLTVV.

V gene TRBV6-5 combines with J gene TRBJ2-2; D not certain. In germline, CDR1 is MNHEY, CDR2 SVGAGI. V gave up 8 bases and J gave up 2 bases, with 6 bases separating them. CDR3 size: 12 residues. CDR3 DNA sequence: TGTGCCAGCTGGCCTAACACCGGGGAGCTGTTTTTT. Its translation: CASWPNTGELFF.

This clone has more than one count but fewer than ten. The J gene is TRBJ2-3, the V gene TRBV7-9, with D perhaps TRBD1 (6 bases). The germline V gene has CDR1 SEHNR and CDR2 FQNEAQ (reference sequence). This CDR3 is 13 amino acids long. Trimming took 5 bases from V and 6 from J, leaving 12 bases between them. The CDR3 region has the DNA TGTGCCAGCAGCCCTGGGACAATGGATACGCAGTATTTT. This translates into CASSPGTMDTQYF.

CDR3 residues: CASGTSGNDNEQFF. The DNA of the CDR3 is TGTGCCAGCGGGACTAGCGGGAACGACAATGAGCAGTTCTTC. The chain joins TRBV7-9 to TRBJ2-1; 13 nucleotides line up with TRBD2. This CDR3 has 14 residues. J was trimmed by 5 bases and V by 8 bases; bases with no gene match: 3. In germline, CDR1 is SEHNR, CDR2 FQNEAQ (reference sequence).

This clone was seen only once. The V gene is TRBV12-5, the J gene TRBJ2-2, with D perhaps matching TRBD1 (6 bases). Germline V gene data show CDR1 as LGHNT and CDR2 as FRNRAP. Trimming took off 4 bases at V and 8 bases at J, with 14 bases between the two ends. The CDR3 consists of 14 residues. CDR3 nucleotides: TGTGCTAGTGGTTCTGGACAGAACCTGGGGGAGCTGTTTTTT. It codes for CASGSGQNLGELFF.

The gene calls are TRBV29-1 and TRBJ2-1, with 7 bases matching TRBD2. The J segment lost 1 base and the V segment lost 3 bases, leaving 6 bases of the junction unmatched. This CDR3 has 15 amino acids. The germline CDR1 and CDR2 sequences are SQVTM and ANQGSEA. CDR3 residues: CSVEFLAVSYNEQFF. The CDR3 nucleotides read TGCAGCGTTGAGTTCCTAGCGGTTTCCTACAATGAGCAGTTCTTC.

This clone was seen a single time. This chain connects TRBV30 to TRBJ2-2, with a tentative D call TRBD1 (6 bases). The CDR3 totals 14 residues. Germline V gene sequence: CDR1 GTSNPN, CDR2 SVGIG (reference sequence). V was pared by 4 bases and J by 5 bases, with 14 bases between. The DNA of the CDR3 is TGTGCCTGGAAATATACTAGGGGGACCGGGGAGCTGTTTTTT. Translated: CAWKYTRGTGELFF.

This clone has only a few counts. V and J are TRBV5-1 and TRBJ1-5; D unresolved. Germline V gene lookup returns CDR1 SGHRS and CDR2 YFSETQ. This CDR3 contains 13 residues. Trimming pared 0 bases from V and 7 bases from J, leaving 8 bases between. The CDR3: CASSLAGEQPQHF. The CDR3 nucleotides read TGCGCCAGCAGCTTGGCCGGAGAACAGCCCCAGCATTTT.

CDR3 in amino acids: CASSGPRDGTQHF. Here the CDR3 DNA reads TGTGCCAGCAGTGGGCCGCGGGACGGGACCCAGCATTTT. The J gene is TRBJ1-5, the V gene TRBV2; tentatively, D is TRBD1 (5 bases). The CDR3 is made up of 13 amino acids. V was cut by 4 bases and J by 11 bases, with 15 bases left in between. Germline assignment: CDR1 SNHLY and CDR2 FYNNEI.

The rearrangement links TRBV29-1 to TRBJ2-3, with a tentative D call TRBD1 (6 bases). Germline loops: CDR1 SQVTM, CDR2 ANQGSEA. The CDR3 sequence is 14 residues long. Trimming pared 7 bases from V and 0 bases from J, leaving 14 bases between. CDR3 in amino acids: CSAKQGPSTDTQYF. CDR3 coding DNA: TGCAGCGCCAAACAGGGACCTAGCACAGATACGCAGTATTTT.

This clone was seen a few times. The chain joins TRBV29-1 to TRBJ2-7, with a weak D call TRBD1 (5 bases). The V gene lost 6 bases and the J gene lost 7 bases, with 19 bases spanning the gap. This CDR3 is built from 13 residues. CDR1 is SQVTM, CDR2 ANQGSEA, per germline. This chain's CDR3 is CSVGPQGKGEQYF. The DNA for the CDR3 is TGCAGCGTGGGGCCTCAGGGCAAAGGGGAGCAGTACTTC.

This sequence joins TRBV5-1 and TRBJ1-1, with D unresolved. This CDR3 contains 13 residues. Germline lookup yields CDR1 SGHRS and CDR2 YFSETQ. The V end was cut by 3 bases, the J end by 1 base, with 7 bases between. The CDR3 bases are TGCGCCAGCAGCTCCACCGGGAACACTGAAGCTTTCTTT. Its translation is CASSSTGNTEAFF.

This clone showed up just a few times. The CDR3 DNA sequence: TGCAGCGTAGGAGGGACAGATACGCAGTATTTT. Protein: CSVGGTDTQYF. This sequence joins TRBV29-1 and TRBJ2-3; TRBD2 might be the D (6 bases). V was shortened by 6 bases and J by 3 bases, with 7 bases between the two germline ends. This CDR3 has 11 amino acids. CDR1 is SQVTM and CDR2 is ANQGSEA in the germline V gene.

There are a few counts of this clone. The gene calls are TRBV28 and TRBJ2-5; 8 positions agree with TRBD1. The CDR3 totals 14 residues. From germline, CDR1 is MDHEN and CDR2 SYDVKM. V lost 5 bases to trimming and J lost 2 bases; unmatched junction nucleotides: 4. The CDR3 reads CASSPRDRQETQYF. Here the CDR3 DNA reads TGTGCCAGCAGTCCCCGGGACAGGCAAGAGACCCAGTACTTC. Together with reference TRBV28 and TRBJ2-5, the CDR3 gives the full variable domain: DVKVTQSSRYLVKRTGEKVFLECVQDMDHENMFWYRQDPGLGLRLIYFSYDVKMKEKGDIPEGYSVSREKKERFSLILESASTNQTSMYLCASSPRDRQETQYFGPGTRLLVL.

The rearrangement links TRBV7-9 to TRBJ2-5; D unclear. The ends were cut back, 5 bases at V and 0 bases at J, with 10 bases in the middle. The CDR3 extends over 14 amino acids. Germline-derived CDR1 and CDR2 are SEHNR and FQNEAQ (reference sequence). CDR3 protein: CASSAQPYQETQYF. The CDR3 region has the DNA TGTGCCAGCAGCGCACAGCCCTACCAAGAGACCCAGTACTTC.

In its sample, this clone was seen a few times. CDR3 in DNA: TGTGCCAGCAGTTTCCCCGGAGGGGTCAACGAGCAGTACTTC. Translated: CASSFPGGVNEQYF. The V gene is TRBV27, the J gene TRBJ2-7; a weak D match, TRBD2 (6 bases). The CDR3 length is 14 residues. Germline lookup yields CDR1 MNHEY and CDR2 SMNVEV (reference sequence). V dropped 3 bases and J dropped 5 bases, with 14 bases sitting between them.